These 14 T cell receptor beta chains share one sample of origin, sequenced in a study of spatial heterogeneity in lung cancer. Time point given: sample taken at primary tumor resection. Sequencing covered unsorted whole RNA taken from tumor, nontumor lung or frozen PBMC. TCRdb called the 5' RACE reads again in MiXCR, with one record for every CDR3 protein. The sample holds roughly 100,000 distinct CDR3 sequences, 7% to 9% seen once. The starting material was PBMCs, obtained at surgery. These receptors were taken from a male donor with early-stage non-small cell lung cancer.

This clonotype was detected many times. This sequence joins TRBV20-1 and TRBJ2-1, with a tentative D call TRBD2 (5 bases). This CDR3 spans 15 amino acids. The germline V gene has CDR1 DFQATT and CDR2 SNEGSKA (reference sequence). V lost 0 bases and J lost 4, with 13 bases in between. The DNA for the CDR3 is TGCAGTGCTAGAGACGCGGGCCGAGGGTACAATGAGCAGTTCTTC. Its protein product is CSARDAGRGYNEQFF.

The rearrangement links TRBV30 to TRBJ2-2; maybe TRBD2 (5 bases). The CDR3 length is 14 residues. V was pared by 7 bases and J by 0 bases, with 12 bases between. The germline CDR1 and CDR2 sequences are GTSNPN and SVGIG (reference sequence). CDR3 amino acids: CASGLTANTGELFF. CDR3 DNA: TGTGCCTCAGGACTGACCGCGAACACCGGGGAGCTGTTTTTT.

This clonotype was counted ten times or more. The CDR3 DNA sequence: TGTGCCAGCACTAGACCAACCCGGGGTGAAGCTTTCTTT. This sequence encodes CASTRPTRGEAFF. The chain joins TRBV28 to TRBJ1-1, with D uncertain. The CDR3 spans 13 residues. V lost 7 bases, J lost 7 bases, and 16 bases lay in between. Germline assignment: CDR1 MDHEN and CDR2 SYDVKM.

This clonotype was recorded many times. V gene TRBV19 combines with J gene TRBJ1-2; no clear D gene. V lost 3 bases and J 4 bases, leaving 15 bases between the germline ends. The CDR3 sequence is 15 residues long. The germline CDR1 and CDR2 sequences are LNHDA and SQIVND (reference sequence). The CDR3 DNA sequence: TGTGCCAGTAGTATCGGGTGGCAGCCTGGCTATGGCTACACCTTC. Encoded protein: CASSIGWQPGYGYTF.

This clonotype has a count of ten or more. The chain joins TRBV23-1 to TRBJ2-2; 12 bases agree with TRBD1. TRBV23-1 is flagged as an ORF with uncertain function. The trim removed 6 bases at V and 7 bases at J, leaving 9 bases unmatched. This CDR3 comprises 16 residues. Here the CDR3 reads CASSPPGQGAGGELFF. CDR3 nucleotides: TGCGCCAGCAGCCCTCCGGGACAGGGGGCGGGCGGGGAGCTGTTTTTT.

This clonotype was seen at least ten times. J is TRBJ1-5 and V is TRBV7-9; D uncertain. CDR3 length equals 14 residues. V was cut by 1 base and J by 0 bases, with 4 bases left in between. Germline V gene lookup returns CDR1 SEHNR and CDR2 FQNEAQ (reference sequence). The CDR3 DNA sequence: TGTGCCAGCAGCTTAGAGGATAGCAATCAGCCCCAGCATTTT. Translated: CASSLEDSNQPQHF. The whole variable domain, remainder taken from reference TRBV7-9 and TRBJ1-5, is DTGVSQNPRHKITKRGQNVTFRCDPISEHNRLYWYRQTLGQGPEFLTYFQNEAQLEKSRLLSDRFSAERPKGSFSTLEIQRTEQGDSAMYLCASSLEDSNQPQHFGDGTRLSIL.

This clonotype was picked up many times. The rearrangement links TRBV20-1 to TRBJ1-4; possible D gene TRBD1, 6 bases. This CDR3 contains 14 residues. With 3 bases removed from V and 0 bases from J, the gap between germline ends came to 8 bases. Germline V gene sequence: CDR1 DFQATT, CDR2 SNEGSKA (reference sequence). The DNA of the CDR3 is TGCAGTGCTAGGGACAGTACAACTAATGAAAAACTGTTTTTT. Residues: CSARDSTTNEKLFF.

This clonotype appeared many times. V and J are TRBV29-1 and TRBJ2-7; 7 bases map to TRBD1. CDR3 length: 11 amino acids. V lost 4 bases to trimming and J lost 6 bases; unmatched junction nucleotides: 3. Germline lookup yields CDR1 SQVTM and CDR2 ANQGSEA. The CDR3 coding sequence is TGCAGCGTTGGACAGGGTACCGAGCAGTACTTC. Translated: CSVGQGTEQYF.

In this sample, this clonotype turned up a few times. J is TRBJ1-6 and V is TRBV30, with TRBD1 as a possible D gene (5 bases). There are 14 residues in the CDR3. V lost 2 bases, J lost 10 bases, and 15 bases lay in between. The germline V gene encodes CDR1 GTSNPN and CDR2 SVGIG (reference sequence). The CDR3 sequence: CAWSLRVAGSPLHF. The CDR3 DNA reads as TGTGCCTGGAGTCTCAGGGTCGCGGGGTCACCCCTCCACTTT.

J is TRBJ2-5 and V is TRBV6-4, with 10 positions matching TRBD2. The CDR3 has 16 amino acids. The J segment lost 7 bases and the V segment lost 8 bases, leaving 16 bases of the junction unmatched. The germline V gene has CDR1 MRHNA and CDR2 SNTAGT. DNA of the CDR3: TGTGCCAGCGGACTGACTAGCGGGCCCTCCGGGGGGACCCAGTACTTC. Translated, it gives CASGLTSGPSGGTQYF.

This clonotype appeared once. The CDR3 coding sequence is TGTGCCGGCAACTTCGCGGGAGAAAAACTGTTTTTT. Translated, it gives CAGNFAGEKLFF. V usage is TRBV6-6 and J usage is TRBJ1-4; the D is unclear. The germline V gene has CDR1 MNHNY and CDR2 SVGAGI (reference sequence). Between the trimmed V and J ends, which lost 11 bases and 8 bases, there was a span of 15 bases. The CDR3 runs 12 residues.

There are many counts of this clonotype. The J gene is TRBJ2-3, the V gene TRBV28; TRBD2 agrees at 15 bases. This CDR3 comprises 16 residues. Unmatched junction bases numbered 0, after V lost 0 bases and J lost 5 bases. From germline, CDR1 is MDHEN and CDR2 SYDVKM. The CDR3 nucleotides read TGTGCCAGCAGTTTATGGGGACTAGCGGGAGGAGATACGCAGTATTTT. Its translation: CASSLWGLAGGDTQYF.

This clonotype was counted between two and nine times. This chain links TRBV20-1 with TRBJ2-2, with TRBD1 matching 7 bases. CDR3 size: 12 residues. Germline assignment: CDR1 DFQATT and CDR2 SNEGSKA (reference sequence). Unmatched junction bases numbered 5, after V lost 8 bases and J lost 5 bases. The CDR3: CSQAGGTGELFF. DNA of the CDR3: TGCAGTCAGGCAGGGGGTACCGGGGAGCTGTTTTTT.

This clonotype showed up many times. The CDR3 reads CASSLAGTGETGANVLTF. The CDR3 DNA reads as TGTGCCAGCAGCTTAGCCGGGACAGGGGAAACTGGGGCCAACGTCCTGACTTTC. The chain carries TRBV7-9 and TRBJ2-6, with 10 bases identical to TRBD1. This CDR3 spans 18 amino acids. Germline V gives CDR1 SEHNR, CDR2 FQNEAQ (reference sequence). The V and J ends lost 0 bases and 2 bases, in that order; junction bases with no gene match: 4.